The rows below give T cell receptor beta chains drawn from one sample of a study of response to subunit inactivated influenza vaccine. Each CDR3 protein is one row after TCRdb ran MiXCR on the RT-PCR reads. The data hold approximately 730,000 distinct CDR3 sequences, with approximately 15% observed a single time. Material: PBMCs from blood, obtained roughly 15 days before vaccination. The receptors shown here come from a man aged 50 to 60 who received an inactivated influenza vaccine. The CDR3 runs from the conserved cysteine through the conserved F or W. A D gene is named only where the DNA matches it firmly. The size entry is marked missing in some rows and otherwise reads once, few, many or a size class.

D	V	size	J	CDR3	DNA
TRBD2	TRBV6-1	NA	TRBJ2-7	CASSPLRRGGSEQYF	TGTGCCAGCAGTCCCCTGAGAAGGGGCGGGAGCGAGCAGTACTTC
NA	TRBV7-2	NA	TRBJ1-4	CASSPTTGQATNEKLFF	TGTGCCAGCAGCCCCACGACAGGACAAGCAACTAATGAAAAACTGTTTTTT
TRBD1	TRBV6-1	many	TRBJ2-7	CASMGRGTYEQYF	TGTGCCAGCATGGGCAGGGGGACCTACGAGCAGTACTTC
NA	TRBV4-1	few	TRBJ2-1	CASSQGYSPYNEQFF	TGCGCCAGCAGCCAAGGCTACTCCCCCTACAATGAGCAGTTCTTC
NA	TRBV20-1	NA	TRBJ2-1	CSARDSGKQFF	TGCAGTGCTAGAGATTCAGGGAAGCAGTTCTTC
TRBD2	TRBV3-1	NA	TRBJ2-5	CASSQAPSGTQETQYF	TGTGCCAGCAGCCAAGCCCCTAGCGGCACCCAAGAGACCCAGTACTTC
NA	TRBV7-2	NA	TRBJ2-5	CASSLPGLKTQYF	TGTGCCAGCAGCTTACCGGGGCTGAAGACCCAGTACTTC
TRBD2	TRBV7-9	NA	TRBJ2-1	CASSSHGRGLAQNEQFF	TGTGCCAGCAGCTCACACGGGAGAGGACTAGCGCAAAATGAGCAGTTCTTC
NA	TRBV11-2	NA	TRBJ2-7	CTSSLNSGLEQYF	TGTACCAGCAGCTTAAACTCGGGGTTAGAGCAGTACTTC
TRBD2	TRBV11-2	many	TRBJ2-3	CASSVSGRVSTDTQYF	TGTGCCAGCAGCGTTAGCGGGAGGGTGAGCACAGATACGCAGTATTTT
TRBD2	TRBV10-3	few	TRBJ2-2	CAISETSGRNTGELFF	TGTGCCATCAGTGAGACTAGCGGGAGGAACACCGGGGAGCTGTTTTTT
NA	TRBV2	many	TRBJ2-7	CASGRDPTYEQYF	TGTGCCAGCGGACGGGACCCTACCTACGAGCAGTACTTC
NA	TRBV20-1	few	TRBJ1-5	CSARDQGFNQPQHF	TGCAGTGCTAGGGACCAGGGGTTCAATCAGCCCCAGCATTTT
TRBD1	TRBV5-1	NA	TRBJ1-4	CASSPSGTGNEKLFF	TGCGCCAGCAGCCCTTCCGGGACAGGGAATGAAAAACTGTTTTTT
NA	TRBV4-2	few	TRBJ2-1	CACGAREQFF	TGTGCATGCGGCGCACGAGAGCAGTTCTTC
TRBD1	TRBV11-2	many	TRBJ1-2	CASSSIPRQGENYGYTF	TGTGCCAGCAGCTCTATACCCCGACAGGGGGAGAACTATGGCTACACCTTC
TRBD1	TRBV27	few	TRBJ1-5	CASSFGTGGRGNQPQHF	TGTGCCAGCAGTTTCGGGACAGGGGGACGGGGCAATCAGCCCCAGCATTTT
NA	TRBV5-1	few	TRBJ2-1	CASSPTRGTSNEQFF	TGCGCCAGCAGCCCTACGAGGGGAACCTCCAATGAGCAGTTCTTC
TRBD2	TRBV5-1	few	TRBJ2-1	CASSPNSGAEQFF	TGCGCCAGCAGCCCCAATAGCGGGGCGGAGCAGTTCTTC
TRBD2	TRBV20-1	NA	TRBJ2-3	CSALTSATTDTQYF	TGCAGTGCCCTGACTAGCGCTACAACAGATACGCAGTATTTT
TRBD2	TRBV15	few	TRBJ2-3	CATSRGTSVSADTQYF	TGTGCCACCAGCAGGGGGACTAGCGTATCGGCAGATACGCAGTATTTT
NA	TRBV6-2/TRBV6-3	few	TRBJ2-5	CASNRPPPLETQYF	TGTGCCAGCAATCGACCCCCCCCGCTGGAGACCCAGTACTTC
TRBD2	TRBV6-5	NA	TRBJ2-2	CASSYSPLAGDTGELFF	TGTGCCAGCAGTTACTCGCCCCTAGCGGGAGATACCGGGGAGCTGTTTTTT
NA	TRBV20-1	many	TRBJ2-1	CSADKRDEQFF	TGCAGTGCTGACAAGCGGGATGAGCAGTTCTTC
NA	TRBV5-1	few	TRBJ2-7	CASSLGRHEQYF	TGCGCCAGCAGCTTGGGACGTCACGAGCAGTACTTC
NA	TRBV6-2/TRBV6-3	few	TRBJ2-7	CASRQGVGVYEQYF	TGTGCCAGCAGACAGGGTGTGGGGGTCTACGAGCAGTACTTC
TRBD1	TRBV28	few	TRBJ1-1	CASSVNRGDNTEAFF	TGTGCCAGCAGTGTTAACAGGGGGGACAACACTGAAGCTTTCTTT
TRBD1	TRBV5-1	many	TRBJ1-6	CASSFGGQKDSPLHF	TGCGCCAGCAGCTTCGGGGGACAGAAGGATTCACCCCTCCACTTT
NA	TRBV15	NA	TRBJ2-5	CATSRDRQAVQETQYF	TGTGCCACCAGCAGAGATCGTCAGGCGGTCCAAGAGACCCAGTACTTC
TRBD2	TRBV5-1	few	TRBJ2-3	CASSLAGLAGGPPLRDTQYF	TGCGCCAGCAGCTTGGCCGGGCTAGCGGGGGGCCCACCCCTCCGGGATACGCAGTATTTT
TRBD1	TRBV12-3/TRBV12-4	few	TRBJ2-5	CASRMWGQKIQETQYF	TGTGCCAGCAGAATGTGGGGACAGAAGATCCAAGAGACCCAGTACTTC
TRBD2	TRBV12-3/TRBV12-4	few	TRBJ2-3	CASSLGGGAFMQYF	TGTGCCAGCAGTTTAGGCGGGGGGGCCTTTATGCAGTATTTT
TRBD2	TRBV25-1	NA	TRBJ2-1	CASSLGGSSNEQFF	TGTGCCAGCAGTTTGGGCGGGAGTAGTAATGAGCAGTTCTTC
NA	TRBV13	NA	TRBJ2-7	CASSLGSWTASSYEQYF	TGTGCCAGCAGCTTAGGCTCGTGGACAGCGAGCTCCTACGAGCAGTACTTC
NA	TRBV30	NA	TRBJ1-5	CAWSHFRATVKGNQPQHF	TGTGCCTGGAGTCATTTTCGCGCTACAGTCAAAGGGAATCAGCCCCAGCATTTT
NA	TRBV5-1	NA	TRBJ2-7	CASSLRSGDYEQYF	TGCGCCAGCAGCTTGAGGAGCGGTGACTACGAGCAGTACTTC
NA	TRBV25-1	few	TRBJ2-7	CASSVREEQYF	TGTGCCAGCAGTGTAAGGGAGGAGCAGTACTTC